The 18 T cell receptor beta chains below all came from one sample that was sequenced in a study of regulatory T cells in long-lasting Graves disease. Construction of TCR beta libraries relied on iRepertoire HTBI primers and on Arm-PCR targeting CDR3 regions. MiXCR, run by TCRdb on the multiplex PCR reads, gives a single entry per CDR3 protein. The repertoire consists of approximately 400,000 distinct CDR3 sequences, with just under 15% occurring once and the leading ten covering roughly a sixth. The sample's time point: newly diagnosed GD, antithyroid drugs for less than 3 months. Following extraction of RNA from PBMCs, that RNA was used to make the TCR library. Another study also made use of these data, one on T cells in Graves' hyperthyroidism and ophthalmopathy.

This sample comprised peripheral blood mononuclear cells (PBMCs), obtained at new diagnosis, from a patient treated with antithyroid drugs. The receptors were gathered from a woman aged 25-40 years with Graves disease.

This clonotype was seen a few times. V gene TRBV29-1 combines with J gene TRBJ1-1, with D perhaps matching TRBD1 (5 bases). Trimming cost V 0 bases and J 2 bases, with 7 bases left between them. There are 13 residues in the CDR3. Per the germline V gene, CDR1 is SQVTM and CDR2 is ANQGSEA. In DNA form, the CDR3 reads TGCAGCGTTGAAGAGGGGGTCAACACTGAAGCTTTCTTT. This codes for CSVEEGVNTEAFF. Full variable domain (rest looked up from reference TRBV29-1 and TRBJ1-1): SAVISQKPSRDICQRGTSLTIQCQVDSQVTMMFWYRQQPGQSLTLIATANQGSEATYESGFVIDKFPISRPNLTFSTLTVSNMSPEDSSIYLCSVEEGVNTEAFFGQGTRLTVV.

This clonotype has ten or more counts. The rearrangement uses TRBV11-2 and TRBJ2-1; D possibly corresponds to TRBD1 (6 bases). The ends were cut back, 7 bases at V and 0 bases at J, with 19 bases in the middle. Germline V gene sequence: CDR1 SGHAT, CDR2 FQNNGV. The CDR3 spans 17 residues. DNA for the CDR3: TGTGCCAGCAACATATATCCGACAGGCTACTCCTACAATGAGCAGTTCTTC. This sequence encodes CASNIYPTGYSYNEQFF.

This clonotype was observed at least ten times. The CDR3, as DNA: TGTGCCAGCAGTTACTCGACTGGGACAGGGATAGCCAAAAACATTCAGTACTTC. The encoded protein is CASSYSTGTGIAKNIQYF. V usage is TRBV6-5 and J usage is TRBJ2-4; TRBD1 aligns across 9 bases. CDR3 size: 18 residues. The V segment lost 0 bases and the J segment 0 bases; nucleotides outside the gene matches: 6. Germline lookup yields CDR1 MNHEY and CDR2 SVGAGI.

This clonotype appeared a few times. The genes are TRBV20-1 and TRBJ1-2; D is unresolved. Trimming removed 0 bases from V and 12 bases from J, with 29 bases in between. The germline CDR1 and CDR2 sequences are DFQATT and SNEGSKA (reference sequence). This CDR3 comprises 17 residues. This chain's CDR3 is CSARDWPPTKISDGHTF. In nucleotides, the CDR3 is TGCAGTGCTAGAGATTGGCCACCCACCAAAATTTCAGATGGGCACACCTTC.

This clonotype has ten or more counts. This chain links TRBV2 with TRBJ2-1, with 13 nucleotides matching TRBD2. The CDR3 consists of 15 residues. CDR1 is SNHLY and CDR2 is FYNNEI in the germline V gene. Trimming at V came to 10 bases and at J to 7 bases, leaving 10 bases not matched to a gene. The CDR3 DNA follows: TGTGCCACCGGGACTAGCGGGGCCCGGGGGAATGAGCAGTTCTTC. Its translation: CATGTSGARGNEQFF.

This clonotype was counted only a few times. This chain links TRBV4-1 with TRBJ2-3; D is unclear. Trimming removed 0 bases from V and 6 bases from J, with 10 bases in between. Germline V CDR1 and CDR2: MGHRA, YSYEKL. The CDR3 consists of 14 residues. The CDR3 region is CASSQDLLGDTQYF. As DNA, the CDR3 is TGCGCCAGCAGCCAAGATCTCCTTGGGGATACGCAGTATTTT.

Many counts were recorded for this clonotype. This rearrangement joins TRBV7-3 to TRBJ1-1; D unresolved. CDR3 length: 14 residues. Germline V lookup: CDR1 SGHTA, CDR2 FQGTGA. Trimming pared 1 base from V and 2 bases from J, leaving 8 bases between. CDR3 amino acids: CASSLNRINTEAFF. In DNA, the CDR3 is TGTGCCAGCAGCTTAAATCGGATAAACACTGAAGCTTTCTTT.

Concerning this clonotype: With only one base between it and a far larger clone, this is likely a read error. The V gene is TRBV11-2, the J gene TRBJ2-5; D unresolved. The CDR3 extends over 12 amino acids. V lost 0 bases, J lost 13 bases, and 12 bases lay in between. The germline gives CDR1 SGHAT, CDR2 FQNNGV. The CDR3 nucleotides read TGTGCCAGCAGCTTAGATCATCGGGCTGGGTACTTC. Translated, it gives CASSLDHRAGYF.

This clonotype was counted many times. The chain is built from TRBV29-1 and TRBJ2-5, with 12 bases matching TRBD2. V was pared by 1 base and J by 0 bases, with 3 bases of the junction left unmatched. This CDR3 has 16 amino acids. CDR1 SQVTM and CDR2 ANQGSEA come from the germline V gene. Here the CDR3 reads CSVEGLAGAYQETQYF. The CDR3, as DNA: TGCAGCGTTGAAGGACTAGCGGGGGCTTACCAAGAGACCCAGTACTTC.

V is TRBV5-1 and J is TRBJ2-7; D not resolved. Germline CDR1 and CDR2: SGHRS and YFSETQ. The V gene lost 5 bases and the J gene lost 2 bases, with 11 bases spanning the gap. CDR3 length equals 13 residues. The CDR3 bases are TGCGCCAGCAGACCTGACGCGGCCTACGAGCAGTACTTC. Residues: CASRPDAAYEQYF.

This clonotype came up a few times. J is TRBJ2-2 and V is TRBV15; 9 nucleotides match TRBD2. Germline V lookup: CDR1 LNHNV, CDR2 YYDKDF (reference sequence). The ends lost 5 bases at V and 1 base at J; junction bases unmatched: 5. This CDR3 is built from 16 residues. The CDR3: CATSASGELNTGELFF. The CDR3 coding sequence is TGTGCCACCAGCGCTAGCGGGGAATTGAACACCGGGGAGCTGTTTTTT.

This sequence joins TRBV12-3 or TRBV12-4 and TRBJ1-1; a possible D gene is TRBD1 (5 bases). The CDR3 has 14 residues. Trimming removed 6 bases from V and 0 bases from J, with 11 bases in between. The CDR3 DNA reads as TGTGCCAGCAGGCTGGACATCATGAACACTGAAGCTTTCTTT. Amino acid sequence: CASRLDIMNTEAFF.

In its sample, this clonotype was seen many times. V gene TRBV28 combines with J gene TRBJ2-6, with D unresolved. The CDR3 loop spans 15 amino acids. The germline CDR1 and CDR2 sequences are MDHEN and SYDVKM. Deletions cut 6 bases from V and 0 bases from J, with 9 bases between. The CDR3 bases are TGTGCCAGCAGGGGCAGGCGCTCTGGGGCCAACGTCCTGACTTTC. Amino acid sequence: CASRGRRSGANVLTF.

This clonotype was observed at least ten times. The V call is TRBV2, the J call TRBJ2-5, with TRBD1 identical over 8 bases. The CDR3 totals 13 residues. Trimming cost V 6 bases and J 4 bases; bases outside gene matches: 4. CDR1 and CDR2 (germline): SNHLY, FYNNEI. The CDR3 DNA is TGTGCCAGCAGCACAGGGGGAGGAGAGACCCAGTACTTC. It is translated as CASSTGGGETQYF. The full variable domain, in which reference TRBV2 and TRBJ2-5 provide the parts outside the CDR3, is EPEVTQTPSHQVTQMGQEVILRCVPISNHLYFYWYRQILGQKVEFLVSFYNNEISEKSEIFDDQFSVERPDGSNFTLKIRSTKLEDSAMYFCASSTGGGETQYFGPGTRLLVL.

This clonotype was observed once. The V and J genes are TRBV10-2 and TRBJ2-7; no definite D call. V lost 6 bases, J lost 7 bases, and 13 bases lay in between. CDR1 and CDR2 from the germline V gene are WSHSY and SAAADI. This CDR3 contains 12 residues. CDR3 DNA: TGCGCCAGCAGCGAGCCACTCTCGGAGCAGTACTTC. It translates to CASSEPLSEQYF.

This clonotype came up a few times. The rearrangement joins TRBV2 to TRBJ2-5; D could derive from TRBD1 or TRBD2 (5 bases each). The CDR3 spans 15 residues. Germline CDR1 is SNHLY and CDR2 is FYNNEI. Trimming removed 4 bases at V and 0 bases at J, with 12 bases between. CDR3 sequence: CASSGSRGDQETQYF. CDR3 bases: TGTGCCAGCAGTGGCTCTCGGGGCGACCAAGAGACCCAGTACTTC.

Comment on this clonotype: Because the CDR3 is missing its conserved closing phenylalanine or tryptophan, this is likely a read error. V and J are TRBV7-3 and TRBJ1-1; no definite D call. Trimming stripped 6 bases from V and 1 base from J, with 6 bases between. Germline V lookup: CDR1 SGHTA, CDR2 FQGTGA. The CDR3 is made up of 12 amino acids. The CDR3 region has the DNA TGTGCCAGCAGGGACGGGAACACTGAAGCTTTCTTA. Its translation is CASRDGNTEAFL.

The V gene is TRBV10-3, the J gene TRBJ2-1; possible D gene TRBD1, 6 bases. Germline V gene sequence: CDR1 ENHRY, CDR2 SYGVKD. The V and J ends lost 6 bases and 7 bases respectively, with 10 bases between them. The CDR3 length is 12 residues. The CDR3 here is CAIRTQGNEQFF. As DNA, the CDR3 is TGTGCCATCAGGACCCAGGGGAATGAGCAGTTCTTC.